Below, 29 T cell receptor beta chains from the same sample are listed, as sequenced in a study of blood T cell repertoires in COVID-19. Clones were sequenced by immunoSEQ multiplex PCR, and TCRdb holds only the in-frame ones, with some missing. The sample yields roughly 200,000 clones, about 90% seen once. Source material: PBMCs or T cells enriched from blood (not recorded which). The source is a man younger than 45 who had recovered from COVID-19.

V and J are TRBV6-1 and TRBJ1-4; D remains ambiguous. The length of the CDR3 is 13 residues. V was trimmed by 1 base and J by 7 bases, leaving 7 bases between them. Germline CDR1 is MNHNS and CDR2 is SASEGT. The CDR3 DNA is TGTGCCAGCAGTGAAGTTAGAGCTGAAAAACTGTTTTTT. Amino acid sequence: CASSEVRAEKLFF.

The rearrangement uses TRBV7-8 and TRBJ2-7; D is ambiguous. V was pared by 3 bases and J by 4 bases, with 10 bases between. The CDR3 runs 13 residues. Germline loops: CDR1 SGHVS, CDR2 FQNEAQ. In DNA, the CDR3 is TGTGCCAGCAGCTTTGGCAGTTTTTACGAGCAGTACTTC. Its translation: CASSFGSFYEQYF.

The chain links TRBV30 to TRBJ2-3; 7 bases line up with TRBD2. The CDR3 has 14 residues. Trimming took 1 base from V and 5 from J; bases not matched to a gene: 6. Germline V gene data show CDR1 as GTSNPN and CDR2 as SVGIG (reference sequence). CDR3 DNA sequence: TGTGCCTGGAGTGGGGGCGGGGGTAAAGATACGCAGTATTTT. This gives the protein CAWSGGGGKDTQYF.

The genes are TRBV27 and TRBJ2-3; perhaps TRBD1 as D (6 bases). Germline CDR1 MNHEY, CDR2 SMNVEV (reference sequence). With 5 bases removed from V and 11 bases from J, the gap between germline ends came to 20 bases. The CDR3 sequence is 14 residues long. CDR3 amino acids: CASSPTRQVSMQYF. CDR3 nucleotides: TGTGCCAGCAGTCCCACCCGACAGGTGTCTATGCAGTATTTT.

CDR3 amino acids: CASSPGQLLRAIDQETQYF. DNA of the CDR3: TGCGCCAGCAGCCCCGGCCAACTCTTACGAGCGATAGACCAAGAGACCCAGTACTTC. The J gene is TRBJ2-5, the V gene TRBV4-1; unclear D gene. Germline V gene lookup returns CDR1 MGHRA and CDR2 YSYEKL. There are 19 residues in the CDR3. V gave up 4 bases and J gave up 0 bases, with 24 bases separating them.

This chain links TRBV10-2 with TRBJ2-1; the match to TRBD2 covers 9 bases. CDR3 length: 16 amino acids. V was pared by 7 bases and J by 7 bases, with 14 bases of the junction left unmatched. From germline, CDR1 is WSHSY and CDR2 SAAADI. CDR3 sequence reads: CASTLISGSFLNEQFF. The CDR3 coding sequence is TGCGCCAGCACCCTAATTAGCGGGAGCTTCCTTAATGAGCAGTTCTTC.

The chain couples TRBV10-1 to TRBJ2-1, with D possibly being TRBD2 (5 bases). Per germline, CDR1 WNHNN and CDR2 SYGVQD (reference sequence). The length of the CDR3 is 14 residues. V shed 4 bases and J shed 3 bases, with 10 bases lying between them. CDR3 bases: TGCGCCAGCAGTGTAGGGAGCGGCTACAATGAGCAGTTCTTC. It is translated as CASSVGSGYNEQFF.

The chain employs TRBV29-1 and TRBJ1-2; 9 positions agree with TRBD1. This CDR3 has 13 amino acids. The junction had 9 bases not matched to a gene; V was cut back by 7 bases and J by 6 bases. CDR1 is SQVTM and CDR2 is ANQGSEA in the germline V gene. As DNA, the CDR3 is TGCAGCGGTGGAAACAGGGGGCTCGATGGCTACACCTTC. It translates to CSGGNRGLDGYTF.

This chain uses TRBV30 with TRBJ1-4, with 8 bases fitting TRBD1. Germline CDR1 and CDR2: GTSNPN and SVGIG (reference sequence). J gave up 7 bases and V 0 bases, and 7 bases lay outside the gene matches. The CDR3 loop spans 15 amino acids. The DNA of the CDR3 is TGTGCCTGGAGTGTACTGGGACAGGTATCTGAAAAACTGTTTTTT. As protein: CAWSVLGQVSEKLFF.

The chain carries TRBV15 and TRBJ1-3; the D gene is possibly TRBD1 (5 bases). Germline V gives CDR1 LNHNV, CDR2 YYDKDF (reference sequence). The V end lost 1 base, the J end lost 3 bases, and 16 bases lay between the germline ends. This CDR3 has 17 amino acids. CDR3 sequence reads: CATSRGSGGGDGNTIYF. For the CDR3, the DNA is TGTGCCACCAGCAGAGGGTCCGGGGGAGGGGATGGAAACACCATATATTTT. Supplemented by reference TRBV15 and TRBJ1-3, the full variable domain reads DAMVIQNPRYQVTQFGKPVTLSCSQTLNHNVMYWYQQKSSQAPKLLFHYYDKDFNNEADTPDNFQSRRPNTSFCFLDIRSPGLGDTAMYLCATSRGSGGGDGNTIYFGEGSWLTVV.

The chain has TRBV7-2 and TRBJ1-1; 7 positions match TRBD1. CDR3 length: 18 residues. Germline V gene lookup returns CDR1 SGHTA and CDR2 FQGNSA. With V trimmed by 5 bases and J by 4 bases, 19 bases remained unmatched. DNA of the CDR3: TGTGCCAGCAGCCCTATCATACAGGGGCTCTTCCGTATCACTGAAGCTTTCTTT. It codes for CASSPIIQGLFRITEAFF.

In nucleotides, the CDR3 is TGTGCCAGCAGCCCGACAGGCTCCTACGAGCAGTACTTC. Its protein product is CASSPTGSYEQYF. V is TRBV5-4 and J is TRBJ2-7; possible D gene TRBD1, 6 bases. CDR1 and CDR2 (germline): SGHNT, YYREEE (reference sequence). This CDR3 is 13 amino acids long. V lost 4 bases and J 0 bases, leaving 8 bases between the germline ends. The full variable domain, its missing parts supplied by reference TRBV5-4 and TRBJ2-7, is ETGVTQSPTHLIKTRGQQVTLRCSSQSGHNTVSWYQQALGQGPQFIFQYYREEENGRGNFPPRFSGLQFPNYSSELNVNALELDDSALYLCASSPTGSYEQYFGPGTRLTVT.

This clone was recorded a few times. The V call is TRBV9, the J call TRBJ1-6; D is ambiguous. The V and J ends lost 1 base and 9 bases respectively, with 20 bases between them. From germline, CDR1 is SGDLS and CDR2 YYNGEE. The CDR3 has 17 amino acids. The CDR3 DNA reads TGTGCCAGCAGCGTAACTCCAGACCGGGGTGGCAGTTCACCCCTCCACTTT. It translates to CASSVTPDRGGSSPLHF.

V and J are TRBV29-1 and TRBJ1-3; TRBD1 matches 10 bases. Germline loops: CDR1 SQVTM, CDR2 ANQGSEA. The V and J ends lost 6 bases and 0 bases, in that order; junction bases with no gene match: 5. This CDR3 has 15 residues. DNA for the CDR3: TGCAGCGTCGGGGGACAGGGGCTCTCTGGAAACACCATATATTTT. Residues: CSVGGQGLSGNTIYF.

The chain combines TRBV5-1 with TRBJ2-5; TRBD1 matches 8 bases. Germline-derived CDR1 and CDR2 are SGHRS and YFSETQ. Trimming cost V 1 base and J 2 bases; bases outside gene matches: 7. The CDR3 is 16 amino acids. As DNA, the CDR3 is TGCGCCAGCAGCTTGTGGCAGGGGGCCCAGCAAGAGACCCAGTACTTC. Its translation is CASSLWQGAQQETQYF.

The V and J genes are TRBV25-1 and TRBJ1-6; unclear D gene. Trimming cost V 4 bases and J 2 bases, with 9 bases left between them. Germline lookup yields CDR1 MGHDK and CDR2 SYGVNS. The CDR3 contains 15 residues. CDR3 bases: TGTGCCAGCAGTGTCGCGAGCGCCTATAATTCACCCCTCCACTTT. Translation gives CASSVASAYNSPLHF.

This clone was counted ten times or more. The V and J genes are TRBV5-1 and TRBJ2-1, with 7 nucleotides matching TRBD2. Trimming took 0 bases from V and 6 from J; bases not matched to a gene: 6. The CDR3 consists of 15 residues. Germline values: CDR1 SGHRS, CDR2 YFSETQ. CDR3 sequence (DNA): TGCGCCAGCAGCTTGGGGGAGGGATTGGTCAATGAGCAGTTCTTC. Protein product: CASSLGEGLVNEQFF. Full variable domain (remainder filled in from reference TRBV5-1 and TRBJ2-1): KAGVTQTPRYLIKTRGQQVTLSCSPISGHRSVSWYQQTPGQGLQFLFEYFSETQRNKGNFPGRFSGRQFSNSRSEMNVSTLELGDSALYLCASSLGEGLVNEQFFGPGTRLTVL.

This chain links TRBV19 with TRBJ1-4, with TRBD1 matching 7 bases. The CDR3 has 16 amino acids. Unmatched junction bases numbered 10, after V lost 3 bases and J lost 6 bases. Per germline, CDR1 LNHDA and CDR2 SQIVND (reference sequence). The CDR3: CASSIRQGRADEKLFF. CDR3 bases: TGTGCCAGTAGTATCCGACAGGGTAGGGCGGATGAAAAACTGTTTTTT.

The chain employs TRBV5-1 and TRBJ1-6; possible D gene TRBD1, 5 bases. V was pared by 4 bases and J by 7 bases, with 9 bases between. The germline V gene encodes CDR1 SGHRS and CDR2 YFSETQ. The CDR3 loop spans 13 amino acids. In nucleotides, the CDR3 is TGCGCCAGCAGCATAGGGGCGAATTCACCCCTCCACTTT. Protein sequence: CASSIGANSPLHF.

The chain recombines TRBV28 with TRBJ2-2; 8 nucleotides line up with TRBD1. J gave up 3 bases and V 6 bases, and 6 bases lay outside the gene matches. In germline, CDR1 is MDHEN, CDR2 SYDVKM. The CDR3 consists of 15 residues. The CDR3 is CASSTTGEDTGELFF. In DNA form, the CDR3 reads TGTGCCAGCAGCACGACAGGGGAGGACACCGGGGAGCTGTTTTTT.

J is TRBJ2-6 and V is TRBV28, with D uncertain. Looked up from germline, CDR1 is MDHEN and CDR2 is SYDVKM. The CDR3 loop spans 16 amino acids. Between the trimmed V and J ends, which lost 2 bases and 0 bases, there was a span of 8 bases. CDR3 sequence: CASSLAGHSGANVLTF. The DNA for the CDR3 is TGTGCCAGCAGTTTAGCAGGTCACTCTGGGGCCAACGTCCTGACTTTC.

This sequence joins TRBV10-1 and TRBJ2-2; 8 nucleotides match TRBD2. Trimming removed 2 bases from V and 7 bases from J; junction bases left unmatched: 9. Germline V gene data show CDR1 as WNHNN and CDR2 as SYGVQD (reference sequence). The CDR3 length is 16 residues. The CDR3 reads CASSEDVGGGIGELFF. The CDR3 coding sequence is TGCGCCAGCAGTGAGGACGTCGGCGGGGGGATCGGGGAGCTGTTTTTT.

V gene TRBV5-5 combines with J gene TRBJ1-4, with 8 positions matching TRBD1. CDR3 length equals 17 residues. CDR1 is SGHKS, CDR2 YYEKEE, per germline (reference sequence). Trimming took 3 bases from V and 0 from J; bases not matched to a gene: 7. CDR3 amino acids: CASSSRTGKPTNEKLFF. The CDR3 DNA sequence: TGTGCCAGCAGCTCACGGACAGGGAAGCCAACTAATGAAAAACTGTTTTTT.

The chain uses TRBV21-1 and TRBJ1-1; the table names TRBD1, a call not compared with the DNA. TRBV21-1 is an annotated pseudogene. The CDR3 is 13 amino acids. The CDR3 DNA follows: TGTGCCAGCAGCAAAGAAGGGGGCACTGAAGCTTTCTTT. It translates to CASSKEGGTEAFF.

The V and J genes are TRBV4-3 and TRBJ1-5; tentative D call: TRBD1 (6 bases). V dropped 5 bases and J dropped 4 bases, with 15 bases sitting between them. CDR3 length: 15 residues. The germline V gene encodes CDR1 LGHNA and CDR2 YSLEER. The CDR3 protein is CASSIARQDNQPQHF. The CDR3 coding sequence is TGCGCCAGCAGCATCGCCCGACAGGATAATCAGCCCCAGCATTTT.

J is TRBJ2-1 and V is TRBV28; 8 nucleotides line up with TRBD2. This CDR3 contains 16 residues. V gave up 5 bases and J gave up 0 bases; unmatched junction bases: 6. Germline CDR1 reads MDHEN; CDR2 reads SYDVKM. CDR3 bases: TGTGCCAGCAGTAGAAACGGGAGGGCCTCCTACAATGAGCAGTTCTTC. Residues: CASSRNGRASYNEQFF.

Only one count was recorded for this clone. This rearrangement joins TRBV10-2 to TRBJ2-3, with D unclear. Between the trimmed V and J ends, which lost 3 bases and 2 bases, there was a span of 12 bases. The CDR3 has 15 residues. Germline V gives CDR1 WSHSY, CDR2 SAAADI. The CDR3 bases are TGCGCCAGCAGTGATTCCCCCTGGGCCACAGATACGCAGTATTTT. This translates into CASSDSPWATDTQYF.

The V call is TRBV7-2, the J call TRBJ2-7; D perhaps matches TRBD1 (5 bases). Germline V gives CDR1 SGHTA, CDR2 FQGNSA. CDR3 length: 15 residues. Trimming shortened V by 1 base and J by 4 bases, and 14 bases separated the two germline ends. In nucleotides, the CDR3 is TGTGCCAGCAGCTTAGTGGGCAGGGAAAAGTACGAGCAGTACTTC. Its protein product is CASSLVGREKYEQYF.

This chain joins TRBV25-1 and TRBJ2-3, with TRBD1 as a possible D gene (6 bases). The CDR3 covers 14 residues. Between the trimmed V and J ends, which lost 6 bases and 3 bases, there was a span of 13 bases. Germline CDR1 reads MGHDK; CDR2 reads SYGVNS. CDR3 region: CASRETGLTDTQYF. CDR3 sequence (DNA): TGTGCCAGCAGGGAGACAGGATTAACAGATACGCAGTATTTT.